This T cell receptor (beta chain) was documented in a study of shared clonotypes between healthy human individuals. Regarding the study as a whole: Among donors, the sharing of clonotypes was expected to be influenced by sequencing depth.

The method was immunoSEQ multiplex PCR; TCRdb's version includes in-frame clones alone and lacks a portion of them. Of about 2.4 million clones in the sample, 93% were seen once. About this clone: Its antigen remains unidentified.

The CDR3 is 19 residues long. The V gene's germline CDR1 is SEHNR and CDR2 FQNEAQ (reference sequence). Trimming removed 2 bases from V and 0 bases from J, with 20 bases in between. This TCR was sampled from a man aged 18 to 35 in good health. Some clones in this sample may be carry-over from other donors' samples. The rearrangement uses TRBV7-9 and TRBJ1-3; possibly TRBD1 for D (6 bases). The sequenced sample was naive CD4+ T cells from PBMCs. As for subset: CD45RA+ positively selected. This CDR3 is CASSLPGHLPSRSGNTIYF. For the CDR3, the DNA is TGTGCCAGCAGCTTACCGGGACACCTTCCGTCGCGCTCTGGAAACACCATATATTTT.